The 28 T cell receptor beta chains below all came from one sample that was sequenced in a study of blood T cell repertoires in COVID-19. Profiled with immunoSEQ multiplex PCR; TCRdb holds only in-frame clones, not every one. This repertoire shows approximately 180,000 clones, about 79% found once; its top ten account for roughly 28%. Source material: peripheral blood. The receptors derive from a woman in her seventies with acute or convalescent COVID-19.

The chain is built from TRBV20-1 and TRBJ2-7; TRBD2 agrees at 7 bases. This CDR3 spans 11 amino acids. In germline, CDR1 is DFQATT, CDR2 SNEGSKA (reference sequence). Trimming at V came to 6 bases and at J to 7 bases, leaving 6 bases not matched to a gene. CDR3 loop: CSALRGGEQYF. The CDR3 DNA follows: TGCAGTGCCCTGAGGGGAGGGGAGCAGTACTTC.

Concerning this clone itself: This sample also contains other DNA sequences that code for the same CDR3. The chain joins TRBV30 to TRBJ2-7; a weak D match, TRBD2 (6 bases). This CDR3 is 12 amino acids long. V lost 0 bases, J lost 3 bases, and 6 bases lay in between. Germline V lookup: CDR1 GTSNPN, CDR2 SVGIG (reference sequence). The CDR3 DNA sequence: TGTGCCTGGAGTGTGACTAGCTACGAGCAGTACTTC. It encodes CAWSVTSYEQYF. The full variable domain, its missing parts supplied by reference TRBV30 and TRBJ2-7, is SQTIHQWPATLVQPVGSPLSLECTVEGTSNPNLYWYRQAAGRGLQLLFYSVGIGQISSEVPQNLSASRPQDRQFILSSKKLLLSDSGFYLCAWSVTSYEQYFGPGTRLTVT.

The chain links TRBV5-1 to TRBJ2-3; the match to TRBD2 covers 9 bases. CDR1 is SGHRS and CDR2 is YFSETQ in the germline V gene. CDR3 size: 16 residues. V dropped 0 bases and J dropped 0; count of bases not matched to a gene: 2. The DNA of the CDR3 is TGCGCCAGCAGCTTGGCAACTAGCGGGAGCACAGATACGCAGTATTTT. This translates into CASSLATSGSTDTQYF. The entire variable domain, with the rest obtained from reference TRBV5-1 and TRBJ2-3, is as follows: KAGVTQTPRYLIKTRGQQVTLSCSPISGHRSVSWYQQTPGQGLQFLFEYFSETQRNKGNFPGRFSGRQFSNSRSEMNVSTLELGDSALYLCASSLATSGSTDTQYFGPGTRLTVL.

This clone occurred once. The chain is built from TRBV7-9 and TRBJ2-1; 9 bases are shared with TRBD1. Trimming at V came to 8 bases and at J to 2 bases, leaving 19 bases not matched to a gene. Germline CDR1 SEHNR, CDR2 FQNEAQ (reference sequence). This CDR3 spans 19 amino acids. CDR3 residues: CASGEWWGQGVTAYNEQFF. CDR3 nucleotide sequence: TGTGCCAGCGGAGAATGGTGGGGACAGGGTGTTACAGCCTACAATGAGCAGTTCTTC.

This clone was detected many times. The chain links TRBV19 to TRBJ2-7; D is perhaps TRBD2 (5 bases). The germline CDR1 and CDR2 sequences are LNHDA and SQIVND (reference sequence). Trimming took 7 bases from V and 0 from J, leaving 10 bases between them. This CDR3 is 13 amino acids long. CDR3 loop: CASKAESSYEQYF. CDR3 sequence (DNA): TGTGCCAGTAAAGCGGAAAGCTCCTACGAGCAGTACTTC.

The genes are TRBV6-1 and TRBJ2-1; 9 positions agree with TRBD1. V trimming: 3 bases; J trimming: 7 bases; junction bases outside the gene matches: 10. CDR1 is MNHNS and CDR2 is SASEGT in the germline V gene. The CDR3 has 16 residues. The CDR3 DNA reads as TGTGCCAGCAGTGATACCGGGACAGGGATTTGGAATGAGCAGTTCTTC. Protein product: CASSDTGTGIWNEQFF.

This chain uses TRBV19 with TRBJ1-2; D call uncertain. Germline-derived CDR1 and CDR2 are LNHDA and SQIVND (reference sequence). Trimming left V 4 bases short and J 8 bases short, with 14 bases between. The CDR3 totals 13 residues. CDR3 residues: CASSNPPEEGYTF. CDR3 nucleotides: TGTGCCAGTAGTAACCCGCCTGAGGAAGGCTACACCTTC.

J is TRBJ2-7 and V is TRBV10-3; 8 bases agree with TRBD2. Germline CDR1 is ENHRY and CDR2 is SYGVKD. Trimming removed 0 bases from V and 6 bases from J; junction bases left unmatched: 10. The CDR3 contains 16 residues. The DNA of the CDR3 is TGTGCCATCAGTGAGTCGTTGCAGCGGGAGACCGGCGAGCAGTACTTC. Protein: CAISESLQRETGEQYF.

This clone has just one count. The chain uses TRBV30 and TRBJ2-1, with 11 bases that match TRBD2. Germline V CDR1 and CDR2: GTSNPN, SVGIG (reference sequence). V was pared by 0 bases and J by 4 bases, with 2 bases of the junction left unmatched. The CDR3 covers 15 residues. CDR3 DNA: TGTGCCTGGAGTGTCACTAGCGGGAGTTACAATGAGCAGTTCTTC. This sequence encodes CAWSVTSGSYNEQFF.

This clone was observed once. The chain has TRBV14 and TRBJ1-5; D uncertain. CDR3 size: 18 residues. Germline CDR1 reads SGHDN; CDR2 reads FVKESK. V shed 0 bases and J shed 3 bases, with 18 bases lying between them. The DNA for the CDR3 is TGTGCCAGCAGCCAAGAACTAGGCTTTAGGTCTCTCAATCAGCCCCAGCATTTT. As protein: CASSQELGFRSLNQPQHF.

The J gene is TRBJ2-2, the V gene TRBV6-1; TRBD2 agrees at 13 bases. The CDR3 runs 18 residues. J lost 7 bases, V lost 1 base, and 9 bases had no gene match. Germline V CDR1 and CDR2: MNHNS, SASEGT. CDR3 sequence (DNA): TGTGCCAGCAGTGAAGAGGAAACTAGCGGGAGGGTATTCGGGGAGCTGTTTTTT. Its translation: CASSEEETSGRVFGELFF.

This chain joins TRBV5-4 and TRBJ1-2, with unresolved D. V shed 0 bases and J shed 5 bases, with 8 bases lying between them. This CDR3 is built from 13 residues. Germline V CDR1 and CDR2: SGHNT, YYREEE (reference sequence). The CDR3 region is CASSLDSTYGYTF. CDR3 in DNA: TGTGCCAGCAGCTTGGACAGTACGTATGGCTACACCTTC.

This clone was counted between two and nine times. The chain's CDR3 is CATRTSGRADTQYF. CDR3 nucleotides: TGTGCCACCAGAACTAGCGGGAGGGCAGATACGCAGTATTTT. This chain connects TRBV15 to TRBJ2-3; 13 bases map to TRBD2. The germline CDR1 and CDR2 sequences are LNHNV and YYDKDF (reference sequence). This CDR3 comprises 14 residues. V lost 6 bases, J lost 4 bases, and 1 base stayed unmatched.

The V and J genes are TRBV29-1 and TRBJ1-4; no clear D. The V gene lost 0 bases and the J gene lost 10 bases, with 12 bases spanning the gap. The CDR3 covers 13 residues. Per the germline V gene, CDR1 is SQVTM and CDR2 is ANQGSEA. The CDR3 is CSVEDGRRGKLFF. As DNA, the CDR3 is TGCAGCGTTGAAGACGGCCGCCGGGGAAAACTGTTTTTT. The full variable domain, completed using reference TRBV29-1 and TRBJ1-4, is SAVISQKPSRDICQRGTSLTIQCQVDSQVTMMFWYRQQPGQSLTLIATANQGSEATYESGFVIDKFPISRPNLTFSTLTVSNMSPEDSSIYLCSVEDGRRGKLFFGSGTQLSVL.

This clone has only one observation. This chain connects TRBV19 to TRBJ2-3, with 8 bases that match TRBD2. V dropped 5 bases and J dropped 8; count of bases not matched to a gene: 6. The CDR3 has 13 amino acids. Germline V gene sequence: CDR1 LNHDA, CDR2 SQIVND (reference sequence). For the CDR3, the DNA is TGTGCCAGTAGTCCGACTAGCGCCGGTACGCAGTATTTT. Amino acid sequence: CASSPTSAGTQYF.

The rearrangement uses TRBV27 and TRBJ2-2; D perhaps matches TRBD1 (6 bases). V shed 3 bases and J shed 0 bases, with 14 bases lying between them. The CDR3 runs to 17 residues. CDR1 is MNHEY, CDR2 SMNVEV, per germline (reference sequence). CDR3 sequence: CASSFGLGAANTGELFF. The CDR3 nucleotides are TGTGCCAGCAGTTTCGGGTTGGGGGCTGCGAACACCGGGGAGCTGTTTTTT.

This rearrangement joins TRBV27 to TRBJ2-6; the match to TRBD1 covers 9 bases. V gave up 5 bases and J gave up 1 base; unmatched junction bases: 6. There are 17 residues in the CDR3. Germline V gene data show CDR1 as MNHEY and CDR2 as SMNVEV (reference sequence). The CDR3 nucleotides are TGTGCCAGCAGTCCGGGACAGGGTTTGTCTGGGGCCAACGTCCTGACTTTC. Translating gives CASSPGQGLSGANVLTF.

This clone was counted between two and nine times. The chain employs TRBV19 and TRBJ1-1, with no clear D. CDR3 length: 13 residues. Trimming pared 0 bases from V and 5 bases from J, leaving 7 bases between. Germline V gives CDR1 LNHDA, CDR2 SQIVND (reference sequence). The CDR3 here is CASSIDPGTEAFF. The CDR3 DNA reads as TGTGCCAGTAGTATAGACCCCGGGACTGAAGCTTTCTTT.

J is TRBJ2-3 and V is TRBV9; 10 bases align to TRBD2. The length of the CDR3 is 17 residues. Per the germline V gene, CDR1 is SGDLS and CDR2 is YYNGEE. After removal of 0 bases from V and 6 bases from J, the junction contained 10 bases not matched to a gene. DNA of the CDR3: TGTGCCAGCAGCGTAGGGTGGGCTAGCGGGAGAATGGATACGCAGTATTTT. Its translation is CASSVGWASGRMDTQYF.

This clone has a handful of counts. The junction departs from germline at one end; a sequencing error may be responsible. The rearrangement joins TRBV3-1 (or the pseudogene TRBV3-2) to TRBJ1-2; 7 nucleotides agree with TRBD1. Germline CDR1 is LGHDT and CDR2 is YNNKEL (reference sequence). The CDR3 runs 13 residues. CDR3 residues: CASSQGGQVLMGF. DNA of the CDR3: TGTGCCAGCAGCCAAGGAGGACAGGTCCTTATGGGTTTC.

The chain recombines TRBV7-3 with TRBJ2-1; no clear D. Per germline, CDR1 SGHTA and CDR2 FQGTGA. V lost 1 base to trimming and J lost 5 bases, with 3 bases between them. The CDR3 covers 12 residues. The CDR3 loop is CASSLSDNEQFF. In nucleotides, the CDR3 is TGTGCCAGCAGCTTAAGCGACAATGAGCAGTTCTTC. Full variable domain (rest looked up from reference TRBV7-3 and TRBJ2-1): GAGVSQTPSNKVTEKGKYVELRCDPISGHTALYWYRQSLGQGPEFLIYFQGTGAADDSGLPNDRFFAVRPEGSVSTLKIQRTERGDSAVYLCASSLSDNEQFFGPGTRLTVL.

This clone was observed at least ten times. The chain uses TRBV14 and TRBJ2-2; 12 bases match TRBD2. The germline gives CDR1 SGHDN, CDR2 FVKESK. CDR3 size: 16 residues. V gave up 4 bases and J gave up 6 bases; unmatched junction bases: 6. The CDR3: CASSPLLAGGSGELFF. CDR3 coding DNA: TGTGCCAGCAGCCCCTTACTAGCGGGAGGTTCCGGGGAGCTGTTTTTT.

V and J are TRBV13 and TRBJ2-7; D is possibly TRBD1 (6 bases). CDR3 length equals 15 residues. In germline, CDR1 is PRHDT, CDR2 FYEKMQ (reference sequence). V lost 3 bases and J lost 1, with 13 bases in between. CDR3 protein: CASSFGGIDSYEQYF. In nucleotides, the CDR3 is TGTGCCAGCAGCTTTGGGGGCATAGATTCCTACGAGCAGTACTTC.

The rearrangement uses TRBV11-1 and TRBJ1-6; possible D gene TRBD1, 5 bases. The CDR3 has 14 residues. Germline V CDR1 and CDR2: SGHAT, FQDESV (reference sequence). V lost 2 bases, J lost 7 bases, and 9 bases lay in between. CDR3 amino acids: CASSLRGTNSPLHF. CDR3 DNA: TGTGCCAGCAGCTTACGGGGGACCAATTCACCCCTCCACTTT.

The rearrangement joins TRBV19 to TRBJ1-1; D remains unclear. The V end lost 3 bases, the J end lost 1 base, and 9 bases lay between the germline ends. The length of the CDR3 is 14 residues. CDR1 LNHDA and CDR2 SQIVND come from the germline V gene (reference sequence). CDR3: CASSIGPGNTEAFF. CDR3 sequence (DNA): TGTGCCAGTAGTATTGGGCCAGGGAACACTGAAGCTTTCTTT.

The chain uses TRBV5-1 and TRBJ2-7; possible D gene TRBD2, 5 bases. This CDR3 has 14 amino acids. The germline V and J ends were trimmed by 4 bases and 1 base, with 12 bases remaining between them. Germline V lookup: CDR1 SGHRS, CDR2 YFSETQ. The CDR3: CASSREPNSYEQYF. The CDR3 nucleotides are TGCGCCAGCAGCCGGGAACCGAATTCCTACGAGCAGTACTTC.

V gene TRBV5-4 combines with J gene TRBJ2-7; 15 bases are a match to TRBD2. V gave up 4 bases and J gave up 6 bases; unmatched junction bases: 11. The CDR3 loop spans 17 amino acids. The germline V gene has CDR1 SGHNT and CDR2 YYREEE (reference sequence). CDR3 protein: CASSPGGTSGRLGEQYF. In nucleotides, the CDR3 is TGTGCCAGCAGCCCTGGGGGGACTAGCGGGAGGTTGGGCGAGCAGTACTTC.

This chain uses TRBV30 with TRBJ2-5; TRBD2 matches at 8 bases. The V gene's germline CDR1 is GTSNPN and CDR2 SVGIG (reference sequence). J gave up 2 bases and V 4 bases, and 6 bases lay outside the gene matches. The CDR3 length is 14 residues. Here the CDR3 reads CAWTTLAVQETQYF. CDR3 DNA sequence: TGTGCCTGGACCACACTAGCGGTTCAAGAGACCCAGTACTTC. The variable domain in full, completed from reference TRBV30 and TRBJ2-5, reads SQTIHQWPATLVQPVGSPLSLECTVEGTSNPNLYWYRQAAGRGLQLLFYSVGIGQISSEVPQNLSASRPQDRQFILSSKKLLLSDSGFYLCAWTTLAVQETQYFGPGTRLLVL.